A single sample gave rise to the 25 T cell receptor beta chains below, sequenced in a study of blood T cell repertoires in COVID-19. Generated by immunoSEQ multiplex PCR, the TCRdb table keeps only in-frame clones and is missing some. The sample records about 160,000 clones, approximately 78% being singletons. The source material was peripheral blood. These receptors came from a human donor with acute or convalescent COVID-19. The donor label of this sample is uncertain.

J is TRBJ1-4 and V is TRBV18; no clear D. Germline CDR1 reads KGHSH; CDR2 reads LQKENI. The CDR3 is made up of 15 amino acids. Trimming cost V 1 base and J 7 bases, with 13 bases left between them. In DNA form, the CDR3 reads TGTGCCAGCTCACCACTTTTTCGTACATTTGAAAAACTGTTTTTT. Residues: CASSPLFRTFEKLFF.

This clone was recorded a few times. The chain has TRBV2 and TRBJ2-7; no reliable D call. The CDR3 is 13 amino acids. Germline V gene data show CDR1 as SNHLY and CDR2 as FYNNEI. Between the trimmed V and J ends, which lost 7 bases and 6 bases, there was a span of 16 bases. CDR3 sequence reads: CASNARPNPEQYF. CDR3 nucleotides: TGTGCCAGCAACGCTAGGCCTAACCCCGAGCAGTACTTC.

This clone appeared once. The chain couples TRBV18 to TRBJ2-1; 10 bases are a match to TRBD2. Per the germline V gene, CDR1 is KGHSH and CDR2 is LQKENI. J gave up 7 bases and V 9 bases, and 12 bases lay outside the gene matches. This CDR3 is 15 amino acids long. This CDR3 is CASSTTAGGPNEQFF. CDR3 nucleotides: TGTGCCAGTTCCACCACAGCGGGGGGGCCGAATGAGCAGTTCTTC. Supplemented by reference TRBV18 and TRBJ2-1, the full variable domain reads NAGVMQNPRHLVRRRGQEARLRCSPMKGHSHVYWYRQLPEEGLKFMVYLQKENIIDESGMPKERFSAEFPKEGPSILRIQQVVRGDSAAYFCASSTTAGGPNEQFFGPGTRLTVL.

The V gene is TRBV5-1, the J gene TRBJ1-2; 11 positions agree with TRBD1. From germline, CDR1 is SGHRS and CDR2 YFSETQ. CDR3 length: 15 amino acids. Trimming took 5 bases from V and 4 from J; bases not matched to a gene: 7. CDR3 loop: CASRAPGQGVYGYTF. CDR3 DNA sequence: TGCGCCAGCAGGGCCCCGGGACAGGGGGTCTATGGCTACACCTTC.

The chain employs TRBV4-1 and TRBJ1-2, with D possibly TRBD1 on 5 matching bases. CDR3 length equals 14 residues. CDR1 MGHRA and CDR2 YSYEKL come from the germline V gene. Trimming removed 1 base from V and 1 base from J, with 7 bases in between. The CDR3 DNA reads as TGCGCCAGCAGCCAAGTCAGGGTTAACTATGGCTACACCTTC. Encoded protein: CASSQVRVNYGYTF.

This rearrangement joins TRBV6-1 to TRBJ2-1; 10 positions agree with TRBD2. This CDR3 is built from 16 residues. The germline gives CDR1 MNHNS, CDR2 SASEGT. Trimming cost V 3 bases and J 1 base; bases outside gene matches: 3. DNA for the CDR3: TGTGCCAGCAGTGACTTGACTAGCGGGTCCTACAATGAGCAGTTCTTC. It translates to CASSDLTSGSYNEQFF.

The CDR3 nucleotides read TGCGCCAGCAGCTTGAGTGGTAGCGGGGGGGCGAACTACAATGAGCAGTTCTTC. Its translation: CASSLSGSGGANYNEQFF. The chain recombines TRBV5-1 with TRBJ2-1; 11 nucleotides match TRBD2. The V segment lost 1 base and the J segment 3 bases; nucleotides outside the gene matches: 9. The CDR3 contains 18 residues. Germline V gene data show CDR1 as SGHRS and CDR2 as YFSETQ.

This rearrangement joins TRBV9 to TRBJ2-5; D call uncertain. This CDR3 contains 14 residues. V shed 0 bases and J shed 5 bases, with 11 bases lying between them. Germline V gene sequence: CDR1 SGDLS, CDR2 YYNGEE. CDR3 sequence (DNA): TGTGCCAGCAGCGTAGGTCCAATAGTGGAGACCCAGTACTTC. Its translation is CASSVGPIVETQYF. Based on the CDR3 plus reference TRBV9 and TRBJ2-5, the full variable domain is DSGVTQTPKHLITATGQRVTLRCSPRSGDLSVYWYQQSLDQGLQFLIQYYNGEERAKGNILERFSAQQFPDLHSELNLSSLELGDSALYFCASSVGPIVETQYFGPGTRLLVL.

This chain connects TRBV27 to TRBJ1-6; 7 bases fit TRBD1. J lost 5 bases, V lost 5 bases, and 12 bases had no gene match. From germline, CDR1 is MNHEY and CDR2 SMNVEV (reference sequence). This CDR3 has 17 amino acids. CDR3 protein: CASSPIPTGTDNSPLHF. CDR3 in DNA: TGTGCCAGCAGTCCCATCCCGACAGGGACGGATAATTCACCCCTCCACTTT.

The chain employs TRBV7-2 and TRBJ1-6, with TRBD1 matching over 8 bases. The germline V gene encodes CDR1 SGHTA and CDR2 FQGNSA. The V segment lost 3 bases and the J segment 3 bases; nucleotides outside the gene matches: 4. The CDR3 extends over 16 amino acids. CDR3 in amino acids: CASSLSRGLYNSPLHF. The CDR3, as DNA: TGTGCCAGCAGCTTGAGCAGGGGGCTCTATAATTCACCCCTCCACTTT.

In DNA form, the CDR3 reads TGTGCCAGCAGCCGTGGGAAATTCGGGACAGGGGTCGTTACTAGCACAGATACGCAGTATTTT. It translates to CASSRGKFGTGVVTSTDTQYF. The chain has TRBV3-1 (or the pseudogene TRBV3-2) and TRBJ2-3, with 10 bases aligning to TRBD1. The CDR3 is 21 amino acids. The germline V gene has CDR1 LGHDT and CDR2 YNNKEL (reference sequence). The junction had 19 bases not matched to a gene; V was cut back by 4 bases and J by 0 bases.

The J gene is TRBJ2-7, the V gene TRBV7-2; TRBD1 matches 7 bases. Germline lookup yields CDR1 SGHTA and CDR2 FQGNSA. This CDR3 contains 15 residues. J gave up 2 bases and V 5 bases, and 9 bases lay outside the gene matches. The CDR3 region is CASSLNRDRTYEQYF. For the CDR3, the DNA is TGTGCCAGCAGCCTAAACCGGGACAGAACCTACGAGCAGTACTTC.

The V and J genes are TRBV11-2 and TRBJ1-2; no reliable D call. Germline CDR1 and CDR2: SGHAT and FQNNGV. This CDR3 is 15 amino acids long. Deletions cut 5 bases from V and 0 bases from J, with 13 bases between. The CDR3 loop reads CASSPQITANYGYTF. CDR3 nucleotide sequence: TGTGCCAGCAGCCCCCAGATAACAGCTAACTATGGCTACACCTTC.

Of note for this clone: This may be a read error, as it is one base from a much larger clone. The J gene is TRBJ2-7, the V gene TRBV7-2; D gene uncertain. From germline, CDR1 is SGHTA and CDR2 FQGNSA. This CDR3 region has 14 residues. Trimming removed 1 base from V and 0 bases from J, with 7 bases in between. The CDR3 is CASSLGRSSYEQYF. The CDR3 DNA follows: TGTGCCAGCAGCTTAGGACGGAGCTCCTACGAGCAGTACTTC.

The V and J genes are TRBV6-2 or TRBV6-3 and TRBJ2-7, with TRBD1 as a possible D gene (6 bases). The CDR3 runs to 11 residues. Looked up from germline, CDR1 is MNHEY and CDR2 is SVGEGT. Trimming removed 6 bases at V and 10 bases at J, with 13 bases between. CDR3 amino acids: CASSQTGRQYF. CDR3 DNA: TGTGCCAGCAGCCAAACAGGGCGTCAGTACTTC.

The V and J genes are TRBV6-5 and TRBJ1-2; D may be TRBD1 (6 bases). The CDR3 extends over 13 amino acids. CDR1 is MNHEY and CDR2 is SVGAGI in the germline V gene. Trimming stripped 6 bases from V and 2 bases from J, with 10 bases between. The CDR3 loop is CASRNGQNYGYTF. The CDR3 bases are TGTGCCAGCAGGAACGGACAGAACTATGGCTACACCTTC.

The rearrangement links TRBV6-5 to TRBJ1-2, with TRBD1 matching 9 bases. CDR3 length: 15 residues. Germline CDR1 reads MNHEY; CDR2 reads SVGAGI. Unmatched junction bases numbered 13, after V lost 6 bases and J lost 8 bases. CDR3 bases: TGTGCCAGCAGGCTCGAAGGGACAGGGCGTGGAGGCTACACCTTC. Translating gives CASRLEGTGRGGYTF.

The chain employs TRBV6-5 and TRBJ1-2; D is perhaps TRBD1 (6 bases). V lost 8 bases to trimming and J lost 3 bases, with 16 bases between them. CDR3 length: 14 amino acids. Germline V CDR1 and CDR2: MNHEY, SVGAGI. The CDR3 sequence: CASRGGREDYGYTF. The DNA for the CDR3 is TGTGCCAGCCGGGGGGGGCGGGAAGACTATGGCTACACCTTC.

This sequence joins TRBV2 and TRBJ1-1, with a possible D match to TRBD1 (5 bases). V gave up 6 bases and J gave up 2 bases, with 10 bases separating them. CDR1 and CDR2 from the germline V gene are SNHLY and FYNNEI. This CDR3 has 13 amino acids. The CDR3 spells CASSFTGNTEAFF. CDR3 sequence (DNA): TGTGCCAGCAGCTTCACAGGAAACACTGAAGCTTTCTTT.

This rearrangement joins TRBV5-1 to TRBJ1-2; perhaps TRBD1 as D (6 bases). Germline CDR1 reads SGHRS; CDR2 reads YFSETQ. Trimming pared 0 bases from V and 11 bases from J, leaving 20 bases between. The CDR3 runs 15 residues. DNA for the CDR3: TGCGCCAGCAGCTTGGAAGGAACAGGGCCAATCGGGTACACCTTC. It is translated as CASSLEGTGPIGYTF.

The CDR3: CASSPQTGTGELFF. The CDR3 DNA reads TGTGCCAGTAGCCCGCAGACAGGCACCGGGGAGCTGTTTTTT. V is TRBV19 and J is TRBJ2-2, with a possible D match to TRBD1 (6 bases). The CDR3 has 14 amino acids. Germline V gene data show CDR1 as LNHDA and CDR2 as SQIVND (reference sequence). The V end lost 6 bases, the J end lost 4 bases, and 12 bases lay between the germline ends.

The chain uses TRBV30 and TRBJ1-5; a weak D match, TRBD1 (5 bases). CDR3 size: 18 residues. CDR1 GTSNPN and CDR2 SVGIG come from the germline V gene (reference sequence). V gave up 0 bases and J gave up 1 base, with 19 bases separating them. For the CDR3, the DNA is TGTGCCTGGAGTGTAGCCAGGGTTGGGTATAGGAGCAATCAGCCCCAGCATTTT. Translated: CAWSVARVGYRSNQPQHF. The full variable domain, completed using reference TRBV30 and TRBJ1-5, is SQTIHQWPATLVQPVGSPLSLECTVEGTSNPNLYWYRQAAGRGLQLLFYSVGIGQISSEVPQNLSASRPQDRQFILSSKKLLLSDSGFYLCAWSVARVGYRSNQPQHFGDGTRLSIL.

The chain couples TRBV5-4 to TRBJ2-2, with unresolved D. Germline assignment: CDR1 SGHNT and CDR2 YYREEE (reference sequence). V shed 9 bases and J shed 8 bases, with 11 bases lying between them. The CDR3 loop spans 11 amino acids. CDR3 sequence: CATVNKGELFF. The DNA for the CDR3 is TGTGCCACGGTTAATAAAGGGGAGCTGTTTTTT.

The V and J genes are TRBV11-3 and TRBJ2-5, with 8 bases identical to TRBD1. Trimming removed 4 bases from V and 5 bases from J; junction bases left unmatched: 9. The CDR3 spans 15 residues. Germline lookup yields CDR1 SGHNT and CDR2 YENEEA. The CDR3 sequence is CASSSTGQGQETQYF. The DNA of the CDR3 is TGTGCCAGCAGCTCCACCGGACAGGGTCAGGAGACCCAGTACTTC.

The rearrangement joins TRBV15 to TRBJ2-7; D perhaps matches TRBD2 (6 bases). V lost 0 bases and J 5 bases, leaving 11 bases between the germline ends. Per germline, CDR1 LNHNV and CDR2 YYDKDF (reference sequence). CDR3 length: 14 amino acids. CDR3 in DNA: TGTGCCACCAGCAGAGATTGGCGCGGGGACGAGCAGTACTTC. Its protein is CATSRDWRGDEQYF.